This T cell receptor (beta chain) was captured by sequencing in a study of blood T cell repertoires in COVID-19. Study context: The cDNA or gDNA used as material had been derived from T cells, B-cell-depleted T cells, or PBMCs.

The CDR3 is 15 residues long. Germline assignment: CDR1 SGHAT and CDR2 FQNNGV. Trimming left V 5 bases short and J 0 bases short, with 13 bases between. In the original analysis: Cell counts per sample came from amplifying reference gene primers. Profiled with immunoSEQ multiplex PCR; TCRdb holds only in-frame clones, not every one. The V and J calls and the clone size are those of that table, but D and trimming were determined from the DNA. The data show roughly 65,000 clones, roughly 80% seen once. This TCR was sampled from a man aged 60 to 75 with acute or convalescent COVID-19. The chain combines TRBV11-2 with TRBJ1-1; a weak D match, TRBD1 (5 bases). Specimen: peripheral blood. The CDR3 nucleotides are TGTGCCAGCAGCCCCACCCAGGGAATGAACACTGAAGCTTTCTTT. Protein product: CASSPTQGMNTEAFF.